Listed here are 12 T cell receptor beta chains from one sample, sequenced in a study of cytomegalovirus exposure and HLA in healthy donors. Amplification used 60 Vbeta primers and 13 Jbeta primers. Using immunoSEQ multiplex PCR, the repertoire was profiled, and TCRdb retains in-frame clones only, with some absent. This table has over 100,000 clones, approximately 8.7% appearing once. The sequenced material came from PBMCs. Receptors originate from a man in his forties in good health and CMV-seronegative.

The chain combines TRBV5-1 with TRBJ1-2; possibly TRBD1 for D (5 bases). The V gene lost 4 bases and the J gene lost 7 bases, with 26 bases spanning the gap. CDR1 and CDR2 (germline): SGHRS, YFSETQ. CDR3 length: 17 amino acids. The CDR3 bases are TGCGCCAGCAGCGACCCCTCCCAAGGCAGGGTTTCGGCTGGCTACACCTTC. Translation: CASSDPSQGRVSAGYTF. Based on the CDR3 plus reference TRBV5-1 and TRBJ1-2, the full variable domain is KAGVTQTPRYLIKTRGQQVTLSCSPISGHRSVSWYQQTPGQGLQFLFEYFSETQRNKGNFPGRFSGRQFSNSRSEMNVSTLELGDSALYLCASSDPSQGRVSAGYTFGSGTRLTVV.

The gene calls are TRBV5-6 and TRBJ2-3; D is possibly TRBD1 (6 bases). Trimming removed 0 bases from V and 1 base from J, with 12 bases in between. Germline values: CDR1 SGHDT, CDR2 YYEEEE. The CDR3 has 16 amino acids. In DNA, the CDR3 is TGTGCCAGCAGCTTGGTGGGGGCTAGAGGCACAGATACGCAGTATTTT. Its translation is CASSLVGARGTDTQYF.

The chain has TRBV5-5 and TRBJ2-5, with D perhaps matching TRBD2 (7 bases). Germline V CDR1 and CDR2: SGHKS, YYEKEE (reference sequence). The length of the CDR3 is 15 residues. Deletions cut 4 bases from V and 1 base from J, with 14 bases between. The CDR3 sequence is CASSGRGGGQETQYF. As DNA, the CDR3 is TGTGCCAGCAGCGGGCGAGGGGGGGGCCAAGAGACCCAGTACTTC. The variable domain in full, completed from reference TRBV5-5 and TRBJ2-5, reads DAGVTQSPTHLIKTRGQQVTLRCSPISGHKSVSWYQQVLGQGPQFIFQYYEKEERGRGNFPDRFSARQFPNYSSELNVNALLLGDSALYLCASSGRGGGQETQYFGPGTRLLVL.

This chain joins TRBV5-6 and TRBJ2-1, with TRBD2 as a possible D gene (5 bases). Germline V gene sequence: CDR1 SGHDT, CDR2 YYEEEE. Trimming left V 0 bases short and J 0 bases short, with 10 bases between. The CDR3 sequence is 16 residues long. CDR3 amino acids: CASSLGGPSSYNEQFF. The DNA of the CDR3 is TGTGCCAGCAGCTTGGGAGGGCCGAGCTCCTACAATGAGCAGTTCTTC.

This clone has just a few counts. This chain links TRBV5-1 with TRBJ2-7; perhaps TRBD2 as D (6 bases). The CDR3 contains 15 residues. Trimming took 0 bases from V and 5 from J, leaving 15 bases between them. Germline CDR1 is SGHRS and CDR2 is YFSETQ. CDR3 bases: TGCGCCAGCAGCTTGGTGGAGGGCAGGGTCGACGAGCAGTACTTC. Translation gives CASSLVEGRVDEQYF. Full variable domain (missing parts from reference TRBV5-1 and TRBJ2-7): KAGVTQTPRYLIKTRGQQVTLSCSPISGHRSVSWYQQTPGQGLQFLFEYFSETQRNKGNFPGRFSGRQFSNSRSEMNVSTLELGDSALYLCASSLVEGRVDEQYFGPGTRLTVT.

The chain employs TRBV7-9 and TRBJ1-6; 10 bases line up with TRBD1. This CDR3 region has 14 residues. With V trimmed by 6 bases and J by 7 bases, 3 bases remained unmatched. CDR1 and CDR2 from the germline V gene are SEHNR and FQNEAQ (reference sequence). The CDR3 loop reads CASRGTGVNSPLHF. In DNA form, the CDR3 reads TGTGCCAGCAGAGGGACAGGGGTAAATTCACCCCTCCACTTT. The entire variable domain, with the rest obtained from reference TRBV7-9 and TRBJ1-6, is as follows: DTGVSQNPRHKITKRGQNVTFRCDPISEHNRLYWYRQTLGQGPEFLTYFQNEAQLEKSRLLSDRFSAERPKGSFSTLEIQRTEQGDSAMYLCASRGTGVNSPLHFGNGTRLTVT.

V and J are TRBV5-1 and TRBJ2-7, with 8 bases matching TRBD2. Germline values: CDR1 SGHRS, CDR2 YFSETQ. There are 15 residues in the CDR3. V was clipped by 4 bases and J by 1 base; unmatched bases: 7. The CDR3 reads CASSLEAGGSYEQYF. The CDR3 DNA is TGCGCCAGCAGCCTTGAGGCGGGGGGTTCCTACGAGCAGTACTTC.

There are a few counts of this clone. This sequence joins TRBV2 and TRBJ2-3; D possibly corresponds to TRBD2 (5 bases). The ends were cut back, 8 bases at V and 4 bases at J, with 16 bases in the middle. CDR1 is SNHLY and CDR2 is FYNNEI in the germline V gene. The CDR3 runs 14 residues. The CDR3 reads CASRMEKDSDTQYF. DNA of the CDR3: TGTGCCAGCCGGATGGAAAAGGACTCAGATACGCAGTATTTT.

The chain is built from TRBV15 and TRBJ2-7; 13 nucleotides match TRBD2. CDR1 and CDR2 from the germline V gene are LNHNV and YYDKDF (reference sequence). The CDR3 length is 15 residues. V dropped 3 bases and J dropped 2; count of bases not matched to a gene: 1. This CDR3 reads CATSSGTSGAYEQYF. The CDR3 nucleotides read TGTGCCACCAGCAGCGGGACTAGCGGGGCCTACGAGCAGTACTTC. Together with reference TRBV15 and TRBJ2-7, the CDR3 gives the full variable domain: DAMVIQNPRYQVTQFGKPVTLSCSQTLNHNVMYWYQQKSSQAPKLLFHYYDKDFNNEADTPDNFQSRRPNTSFCFLDIRSPGLGDTAMYLCATSSGTSGAYEQYFGPGTRLTVT.

This chain connects TRBV5-6 to TRBJ2-1; 9 bases map to TRBD1. In germline, CDR1 is SGHDT, CDR2 YYEEEE. V lost 0 bases, J lost 2 bases, and 3 bases stayed unmatched. This CDR3 region has 16 residues. The DNA for the CDR3 is TGTGCCAGCAGCTTGGGAAGACAGGGGGCCTACAATGAGCAGTTCTTC. Translating it yields CASSLGRQGAYNEQFF. Combining the CDR3 with reference TRBV5-6 and TRBJ2-1 gives the whole variable domain DAGVTQSPTHLIKTRGQQVTLRCSPKSGHDTVSWYQQALGQGPQFIFQYYEEEERQRGNFPDRFSGHQFPNYSSELNVNALLLGDSALYLCASSLGRQGAYNEQFFGPGTRLTVL.

The rearrangement links TRBV27 to TRBJ2-7, with TRBD2 as a possible D gene (5 bases). CDR3 length: 14 residues. Trimming pared 3 bases from V and 0 bases from J, leaving 9 bases between. Germline V gene data show CDR1 as MNHEY and CDR2 as SMNVEV (reference sequence). Here the CDR3 reads CASSFSGLSYEQYF. The CDR3 nucleotides read TGTGCCAGCAGTTTCAGTGGACTCTCCTACGAGCAGTACTTC.

The genes are TRBV19 and TRBJ1-1; D unresolved. V dropped 7 bases and J dropped 1 base, with 10 bases sitting between them. The germline CDR1 and CDR2 sequences are LNHDA and SQIVND (reference sequence). CDR3 length: 13 amino acids. The CDR3 nucleotides read TGTGCCAGTATTACGGGTTGGAACACTGAAGCTTTCTTT. Amino acid sequence: CASITGWNTEAFF.